What follows are 30 T cell receptor beta chains derived from one specimen sequenced in a study of post-analysis software for immune sequencing data. General study results and limits: A few TRBV segments were significantly more frequent in patients than in controls. TRBV5-6, TRBV5-1 and TRBV20-1 were among these segments.

Researchers reported that TCR beta cDNA libraries carried unique molecular identifiers. TCRdb independently ran MiXCR on the PCR reads; one entry per CDR3 protein. The profile shows a few hundred thousand distinct CDR3 sequences, 30% to 45% of them singletons. No antigen has been identified for these receptors. Sequencing was performed on blood. These receptors all come from a girl aged 10 to 17 with multiple sclerosis.

This sequence joins TRBV12-3 or TRBV12-4 and TRBJ2-7; 8 bases fit TRBD2. CDR3 length: 13 amino acids. V shed 9 bases and J 1 base; nucleotides not matched to a gene: 5. CDR3 bases: TGTGCCAGTAGAGTAGCGGGATCCTACGAGCAGTACTTC. This encodes CASRVAGSYEQYF.

The chain links TRBV20-1 to TRBJ2-7; 7 nucleotides match TRBD2. The end of the DNA aligns better with TRBJ2-5, so the J call may be wrong. The CDR3 runs to 15 residues. CDR1 is DFQATT, CDR2 SNEGSKA, per germline (reference sequence). This CDR3 is CSARALTSVGETQYF. CDR3 bases: TGCAGTGCTAGAGCGCTCACTAGCGTCGGAGAGACCCAGTACTTC.

V is TRBV12-3 or TRBV12-4 and J is TRBJ2-3; D assignment may be TRBD1 or TRBD2 (5 bases each). Trimming stripped 8 bases from V and 4 bases from J, with 13 bases between. This CDR3 has 13 amino acids. DNA of the CDR3: TGTGCCAGCGGGCTAGTGGGGGCAGATACGCAGTATTTT. It is translated as CASGLVGADTQYF.

This rearrangement joins TRBV7-9 to TRBJ2-1; no clear D. This CDR3 spans 13 amino acids. The germline V gene has CDR1 SEHNR and CDR2 FQNEAQ (reference sequence). Trimming took off 5 bases at V and 6 bases at J, with 11 bases between the two ends. The CDR3, as DNA: TGTGCCAGCAGCCCCCCCACCTGCAATGAGCAGTTCTTC. It is translated as CASSPPTCNEQFF.

This clonotype was detected ten times or more. The rearrangement joins TRBV5-5 to TRBJ1-1; D perhaps matches TRBD1 (5 bases). Trimming stripped 3 bases from V and 0 bases from J, with 9 bases between. The CDR3 is 14 residues long. CDR1 and CDR2 from the germline V gene are SGHKS and YYEKEE (reference sequence). Here the CDR3 reads CASSSGRMNTEAFF. CDR3 bases: TGTGCCAGCAGCTCGGGACGGATGAACACTGAAGCTTTCTTT. Together with reference TRBV5-5 and TRBJ1-1, the CDR3 gives the full variable domain: DAGVTQSPTHLIKTRGQQVTLRCSPISGHKSVSWYQQVLGQGPQFIFQYYEKEERGRGNFPDRFSARQFPNYSSELNVNALLLGDSALYLCASSSGRMNTEAFFGQGTRLTVV.

The V gene is TRBV29-1, the J gene TRBJ1-1, with TRBD1 matching over 7 bases. Trimming removed 8 bases from V and 3 bases from J; junction bases left unmatched: 9. The germline CDR1 and CDR2 sequences are SQVTM and ANQGSEA. The CDR3 consists of 13 residues. Here the CDR3 DNA reads TGCAGCTCCTTAACCCAGGGGGACACTGAAGCTTTCTTT. Translated: CSSLTQGDTEAFF.

The rearrangement uses TRBV19 and TRBJ2-1; 9 bases align to TRBD2. The end of the DNA aligns better with TRBJ2-7, so the J call may be wrong. The CDR3 is made up of 17 amino acids. Germline-derived CDR1 and CDR2 are LNHDA and SQIVND (reference sequence). CDR3 in amino acids: CASSPGLAGASYNEQYF. For the CDR3, the DNA is TGTGCCAGTAGTCCCGGGTTAGCGGGGGCATCCTACAATGAGCAGTACTTC.

Comment on this clonotype: This clone may be a read error of a much larger clone one base away. This chain links TRBV15 with TRBJ2-1; D is perhaps TRBD1 (5 bases). Germline-derived CDR1 and CDR2 are LNHNV and YYDKDF (reference sequence). The CDR3 spans 13 residues. The CDR3 bases are TGTGCCACCAGCAGAGCCAGGGCCAATGGGCAGTTCTTC. Amino acid sequence: CATSRARANGQFF.

This clonotype was recorded at least ten times. V and J are TRBV5-1 and TRBJ2-2; the D gene is possibly TRBD2 (5 bases). V was trimmed by 0 bases and J by 2 bases, leaving 8 bases between them. Per germline, CDR1 SGHRS and CDR2 YFSETQ. The CDR3 spans 15 residues. The chain's CDR3 is CASSLAGDNTGELFF. The CDR3 DNA is TGCGCCAGCAGCTTGGCCGGGGATAACACCGGGGAGCTGTTTTTT. Variable domain in full (rest from reference TRBV5-1 and TRBJ2-2): KAGVTQTPRYLIKTRGQQVTLSCSPISGHRSVSWYQQTPGQGLQFLFEYFSETQRNKGNFPGRFSGRQFSNSRSEMNVSTLELGDSALYLCASSLAGDNTGELFFGEGSRLTVL.

This clonotype turned up a few times. The rearrangement uses TRBV27 and TRBJ1-1, with D possibly TRBD1 on 6 matching bases. The germline V and J ends were trimmed by 4 bases and 6 bases, with 15 bases remaining between them. The germline V gene encodes CDR1 MNHEY and CDR2 SMNVEV (reference sequence). The CDR3 spans 14 residues. Here the CDR3 reads CASSSTGRWSEAFF. The CDR3 DNA follows: TGTGCCAGCAGTTCAACAGGGAGGTGGTCTGAAGCTTTCTTT.

Points on this clonotype: A clone one base away is much larger, so this may be a read error. This chain links TRBV5-1 with TRBJ2-5; 10 bases are shared with TRBD1. CDR1 is SGHRS, CDR2 YFSETQ, per germline. This CDR3 is built from 15 residues. The ends lost 0 bases at V and 11 bases at J; junction bases unmatched: 10. CDR3 DNA: TGCGCCAGCAGCTTGGCCGGGACAGGGGTGGTAGAGCAGTACTTC. As protein: CASSLAGTGVVEQYF.

J is TRBJ2-7 and V is TRBV4-2; D is possibly TRBD2 (6 bases). The J call may not be correct, given that the DNA end is closer to TRBJ2-4. Looked up from germline, CDR1 is LGHNA and CDR2 is YNFKEQ. This CDR3 is 15 amino acids long. Here the CDR3 DNA reads TGTGCCAGCAGCCAAGATAGGCGGGGCATGAACATTCAGTACTTC. Translated: CASSQDRRGMNIQYF.

The chain is built from TRBV5-1 and TRBJ2-1; 8 nucleotides match TRBD1. The CDR3 runs 16 residues. Losses at the gene ends were 2 bases for V and 1 base for J; bases not matched to a gene: 5. CDR1 SGHRS and CDR2 YFSETQ come from the germline V gene. CDR3 DNA sequence: TGCGCCAGCAGCTTTCGAGGACAGGGTTCCTACAATGAGCAGTTCTTC. This codes for CASSFRGQGSYNEQFF. Together with reference TRBV5-1 and TRBJ2-1, the CDR3 gives the full variable domain: KAGVTQTPRYLIKTRGQQVTLSCSPISGHRSVSWYQQTPGQGLQFLFEYFSETQRNKGNFPGRFSGRQFSNSRSEMNVSTLELGDSALYLCASSFRGQGSYNEQFFGPGTRLTVL.

This clonotype has a count of ten or more. The chain links TRBV3-1 to TRBJ2-3; 11 nucleotides match TRBD2. V trimming: 0 bases; J trimming: 5 bases; junction bases outside the gene matches: 13. The CDR3 length is 19 residues. Germline CDR1 is LGHDT and CDR2 is YNNKEL (reference sequence). The CDR3 reads CASSQDPLAGEFGIDTQYF. DNA for the CDR3: TGTGCCAGCAGCCAAGATCCACTAGCGGGGGAGTTTGGTATAGATACGCAGTATTTT.

The CDR3 sequence is CASSQDRGVGEQYF. As DNA, the CDR3 is TGCGCCAGCAGCCAAGATCGGGGGGTGGGCGAGCAGTACTTC. V usage is TRBV4-1 and J usage is TRBJ2-4, with 7 nucleotides matching TRBD2. The DNA end is more similar to TRBJ2-7, so the J call may be wrong. Germline CDR1 is MGHRA and CDR2 is YSYEKL. This CDR3 is 14 amino acids long.

Points on this clonotype: An end of the junction does not agree with germline; a read error may underlie this. The rearrangement uses TRBV19 and TRBJ2-5; D gene uncertain. The CDR3 contains 12 residues. CDR1 is LNHDA and CDR2 is SQIVND in the germline V gene (reference sequence). The CDR3 reads CTSSRSQETQYF. The CDR3 nucleotides read TGTACCAGTAGTAGGAGCCAAGAGACCCAGTACTTC.

This clonotype occurred a few times. The genes are TRBV5-1 and TRBJ2-3; 9 bases fit TRBD2. CDR1 and CDR2 (germline): SGHRS, YFSETQ. V shed 2 bases and J 3 bases; nucleotides not matched to a gene: 4. The CDR3 is made up of 15 amino acids. The CDR3 bases are TGCGCCAGCAGCTTTTCTCTAGCGGGGACAGATACGCAGTATTTT. It codes for CASSFSLAGTDTQYF.

The chain uses TRBV5-6 and TRBJ1-2; 7 nucleotides match TRBD1. From germline, CDR1 is SGHDT and CDR2 YYEEEE. The CDR3 sequence is 16 residues long. Trimming at V came to 0 bases and at J to 5 bases, leaving 10 bases not matched to a gene. The CDR3, as DNA: TGTGCCAGCAGCTTGGATCAACAGGGGTACAATTATGGCTACACCTTC. This gives the protein CASSLDQQGYNYGYTF.

There are many counts of this clonotype. This chain connects TRBV29-1 to TRBJ1-1; no reliable D call. The CDR3 covers 14 residues. The V and J ends lost 1 base and 3 bases respectively, with 12 bases between them. The germline gives CDR1 SQVTM, CDR2 ANQGSEA. DNA of the CDR3: TGCAGCGTTGAAGGGACCCTGCTGGACACTGAAGCTTTCTTT. Encoded protein: CSVEGTLLDTEAFF.

The chain uses TRBV24-1 and TRBJ2-2; no definite D call. The CDR3 is 15 amino acids. The germline V gene encodes CDR1 KGHDR and CDR2 SFDVKD. Trimming removed 2 bases at V and 1 base at J, with 7 bases between. CDR3 sequence: CATSDWTVNTGELFF. The CDR3 nucleotides read TGTGCCACCAGTGATTGGACGGTGAACACCGGGGAGCTGTTTTTT.

This clonotype occurred a few times. The DNA of the CDR3 is TGTGCCAGCAGCACAAGCGGACTAGCGGGAGAGGGCGTATACGAGCAGTACTTC. Its translation: CASSTSGLAGEGVYEQYF. The rearrangement joins TRBV21-1 to TRBJ2-7; the D call of TRBD2 is as the table states it, not checked on the DNA. TRBV21-1 is marked as a pseudogene. The CDR3 length is 18 residues.

This clonotype was seen only a few times. The V call is TRBV14, the J call TRBJ1-1; D is uncertain. Trimming stripped 10 bases from V and 0 bases from J, with 9 bases between. The V gene's germline CDR1 is SGHDN and CDR2 FVKESK. This CDR3 is 12 amino acids long. The chain's CDR3 is CATGRVNTEAFF. The CDR3 coding sequence is TGTGCCACCGGACGGGTGAACACTGAAGCTTTCTTT.

A few counts support this clonotype. The chain is built from TRBV7-6 and TRBJ1-1; possibly TRBD1 for D (5 bases). From germline, CDR1 is SGHVS and CDR2 FNYEAQ. Trimming took 3 bases from V and 8 from J, leaving 13 bases between them. This CDR3 has 13 amino acids. Here the CDR3 DNA reads TGTGCCAGCAGCTTTCAAGGGGTTTCGGAAGCTTTCTTT. It is translated as CASSFQGVSEAFF.

This clonotype was seen at least ten times. V usage is TRBV3-1 and J usage is TRBJ1-1; D may be TRBD1 (5 bases). Germline-derived CDR1 and CDR2 are LGHDT and YNNKEL (reference sequence). V lost 1 base and J 5 bases, leaving 11 bases between the germline ends. The CDR3 consists of 14 residues. The CDR3 is CASSQARGRTEAFF. CDR3 in DNA: TGTGCCAGCAGCCAAGCTCGGGGCCGAACTGAAGCTTTCTTT.

The sample holds many counts of this clonotype. This chain links TRBV10-3 with TRBJ2-1; a weak D match, TRBD2 (6 bases). Trimming cost V 6 bases and J 6 bases, with 18 bases left between them. The CDR3 consists of 15 residues. Germline V gene sequence: CDR1 ENHRY, CDR2 SYGVKD. Written as DNA, the CDR3 is TGTGCCATCAGGGGAGGACTCTCCGGTCTCAATGAGCAGTTCTTC. Translation: CAIRGGLSGLNEQFF.

This clonotype occurred many times. V and J are TRBV7-3 and TRBJ2-3, with 7 nucleotides matching TRBD2. In germline, CDR1 is SGHTA, CDR2 FQGTGA. The CDR3 spans 18 residues. The V segment lost 3 bases and the J segment 9 bases; nucleotides outside the gene matches: 21. CDR3 in amino acids: CASSLPSGVGAGPGTQYF. CDR3 coding DNA: TGTGCCAGCAGCTTGCCCTCAGGTGTGGGAGCGGGACCCGGCACGCAGTATTTT.

The J gene is TRBJ1-4, the V gene TRBV2; possible D gene TRBD1, 5 bases. Germline V gene data show CDR1 as SNHLY and CDR2 as FYNNEI. The CDR3 loop spans 16 amino acids. Trimming removed 6 bases from V and 5 bases from J, with 19 bases in between. CDR3 DNA: TGTGCCAGCAGAGAATCGGACACTGTAGGGAATGAAAAACTGTTTTTT. This sequence encodes CASRESDTVGNEKLFF.

The chain joins TRBV12-3 or TRBV12-4 to TRBJ2-3, with 9 bases lining up with TRBD2. The ends lost 6 bases at V and 5 bases at J; junction bases unmatched: 12. The CDR3 sequence is 16 residues long. In nucleotides, the CDR3 is TGTGCCAGCAGGCAATTAGCGGGAGAGGTCGGAGATACGCAGTATTTT. Protein product: CASRQLAGEVGDTQYF.

This chain uses TRBV20-1 with TRBJ2-5; D is possibly TRBD2 (5 bases). The J call is doubtful: the DNA matches TRBJ2-7 better. The CDR3 runs 13 residues. Germline V gene data show CDR1 as DFQATT and CDR2 as SNEGSKA (reference sequence). CDR3 protein: CSASLDSEGEQYF. The CDR3 DNA is TGCAGTGCTAGTCTCGACTCCGAGGGCGAGCAGTACTTC.

A few counts support this clonotype. V is TRBV28 and J is TRBJ1-1, with 7 nucleotides matching TRBD1. This CDR3 has 14 residues. Germline-derived CDR1 and CDR2 are MDHEN and SYDVKM. Trimming removed 6 bases from V and 1 base from J; junction bases left unmatched: 5. The CDR3 region is CASSRRQGNTEAFF. The CDR3 DNA follows: TGTGCCAGCAGCCGGCGACAGGGGAACACTGAAGCTTTCTTT.